Presented here are 24 T cell receptor beta chains from one specimen sequenced in a study of T cells in Graves' hyperthyroidism and ophthalmopathy. The investigators amplified TCR beta CDR3 regions from RNA transcripts. HTBI primers drove first-round RT-PCR of the TCR CDR3. A single record per CDR3 protein comes from TCRdb applying MiXCR to the multiplex PCR reads. Found here are 550,000 to 650,000 distinct CDR3 sequences, 12% to 15% of them singletons; the top ten hold about 15%. Sequencing was performed on blood. The source of these receptors is a woman between 40 and 55 years old with Graves' hyperthyroidism.

This clonotype was detected ten times or more. The chain joins TRBV6-1 to TRBJ1-1, with a tentative D call TRBD1 (5 bases). The CDR3 has 13 amino acids. Trimming left V 6 bases short and J 5 bases short, with 13 bases between. In germline, CDR1 is MNHNS, CDR2 SASEGT. Written as DNA, the CDR3 is TGTGCCAGCAGGGCGGGGACTATGACTGAAGCTTTCTTT. It codes for CASRAGTMTEAFF.

This clonotype was seen at least ten times. This sequence joins TRBV28 and TRBJ2-5; 11 nucleotides agree with TRBD2. The CDR3 is 17 residues long. With V trimmed by 2 bases and J by 2 bases, 7 bases remained unmatched. CDR1 and CDR2 (germline): MDHEN, SYDVKM. The CDR3 DNA sequence: TGTGCCAGCAGTTTAACCCCGGGACTAGCGGATCAAGAGACCCAGTACTTC. It encodes CASSLTPGLADQETQYF.

Ten or more counts support this clonotype. The chain joins TRBV12-3 or TRBV12-4 to TRBJ1-2; D is unclear. The V end lost 2 bases, the J end lost 5 bases, and 9 bases lay between the germline ends. The CDR3 totals 13 residues. CDR3: CASSLRHRYGYTF. The CDR3 bases are TGTGCCAGCAGTTTAAGGCACAGATATGGCTACACCTTC.

The sample holds a few counts of this clonotype. The chain couples TRBV7-3 to TRBJ2-7, with D perhaps given as TRBD1 or TRBD2 (6 bases each). CDR3 length equals 15 residues. V lost 1 base and J lost 0, with 10 bases in between. Germline CDR1 and CDR2: SGHTA and FQGTGA. The CDR3 bases are TGTGCCAGCAGCTTAATGGGGGGCGCCTCCTACGAGCAGTACTTC. This sequence encodes CASSLMGGASYEQYF.

The CDR3 loop is CSGGDLTGELFF. The CDR3 nucleotides read TGCAGTGGAGGGGACCTCACCGGGGAGCTGTTTTTT. The J gene is TRBJ2-2, the V gene TRBV20-1; D may be TRBD1 or TRBD2 (5 bases each). V lost 7 bases and J lost 4, with 10 bases in between. CDR1 and CDR2 (germline): DFQATT, SNEGSKA (reference sequence). The CDR3 is 12 residues long.

This clonotype has more than one count but fewer than ten. V is TRBV28 and J is TRBJ1-2; D ambiguous. Trimming took 2 bases from V and 7 from J, leaving 23 bases between them. The CDR3 extends over 17 amino acids. Germline CDR1 MDHEN, CDR2 SYDVKM. The CDR3: CASSLADATTNWGGYTF. CDR3 coding DNA: TGTGCCAGCAGTTTAGCCGATGCGACAACTAATTGGGGTGGCTACACCTTC.

This clonotype showed up many times. The chain employs TRBV7-9 and TRBJ2-1; no reliable D call. The CDR3 extends over 14 amino acids. Per the germline V gene, CDR1 is SEHNR and CDR2 is FQNEAQ (reference sequence). Trimming took 7 bases from V and 3 from J, leaving 13 bases between them. CDR3 residues: CASTSSHFYNEQFF. The CDR3 DNA reads as TGTGCCAGCACGTCTTCCCATTTCTACAATGAGCAGTTCTTC.

This clonotype was recorded at least ten times. This chain joins TRBV20-1 and TRBJ2-7; 9 bases line up with TRBD2. The CDR3 contains 15 residues. Unmatched junction bases numbered 5, after V lost 0 bases and J lost 2 bases. Germline CDR1 DFQATT, CDR2 SNEGSKA (reference sequence). Written as DNA, the CDR3 is TGCAGTGCTAGAGATCCTAGCGGGAACCCCTACGAGCAGTACTTC. Amino acid sequence: CSARDPSGNPYEQYF.

V is TRBV3-1 and J is TRBJ2-3; the match to TRBD1 covers 8 bases. V lost 1 base, J lost 6 bases, and 6 bases stayed unmatched. The germline V gene encodes CDR1 LGHDT and CDR2 YNNKEL (reference sequence). The CDR3 has 15 residues. The CDR3 DNA is TGTGCCAGCAGCCAAGCCGGCACAGGGGGGGATACGCAGTATTTT. Protein: CASSQAGTGGDTQYF.

This clonotype appeared many times. The chain is built from TRBV3-1 and TRBJ2-5; the D gene could be TRBD1 or TRBD2 (5 bases each). This CDR3 region has 15 residues. CDR1 and CDR2 (germline): LGHDT, YNNKEL (reference sequence). The V gene lost 1 base and the J gene lost 2 bases, with 11 bases spanning the gap. CDR3 DNA sequence: TGTGCCAGCAGCCAAGTTTGGGACGCGCAAGAGACCCAGTACTTC. Translated, it gives CASSQVWDAQETQYF.

This clonotype came up many times. The chain carries TRBV28 and TRBJ2-3; weak D call: TRBD2 (5 bases). Trimming left V 11 bases short and J 2 bases short, with 14 bases between. In germline, CDR1 is MDHEN, CDR2 SYDVKM. The CDR3 contains 13 residues. In DNA, the CDR3 is TGTGCCTCTCAGGAGGTTCCCACAGATACGCAGTATTTT. Its translation is CASQEVPTDTQYF.

The chain combines TRBV20-1 with TRBJ2-2; no clear D. CDR3 length equals 14 residues. Germline V gives CDR1 DFQATT, CDR2 SNEGSKA (reference sequence). Deletions cut 3 bases from V and 4 bases from J, with 12 bases between. CDR3 DNA: TGCAGTGCTAGGACTGGCGGTGCCACCGGGGAGCTGTTTTTT. Its protein product is CSARTGGATGELFF.

V usage is TRBV7-9 and J usage is TRBJ1-5, with 8 bases matching TRBD1. CDR3 length equals 15 residues. V lost 5 bases and J lost 1; bases outside the gene matches: 4. Germline CDR1 is SEHNR and CDR2 is FQNEAQ (reference sequence). For the CDR3, the DNA is TGTGCCAGCAGCGAGGGACAGGTGAGCAATCAGCCCCAGCATTTT. Its protein product is CASSEGQVSNQPQHF.

The table lists this clonotype with many counts. This chain links TRBV28 with TRBJ2-7; 12 bases align to TRBD2. The CDR3 contains 14 residues. The V gene end was trimmed by 5 bases and the J gene end by 7 bases; junction bases not matched to a gene: 6. Germline V gene data show CDR1 as MDHEN and CDR2 as SYDVKM. The CDR3 DNA reads TGTGCCAGCAGTGCTAGCGGGAGGGCCAGGGAGCAGTACTTC. Its protein is CASSASGRAREQYF.

The chain couples TRBV5-8 to TRBJ2-2; the D is unclear. Trimming took off 4 bases at V and 0 bases at J, with 10 bases between the two ends. Germline CDR1 and CDR2: SGHTS and YDEGEE. The CDR3 covers 15 residues. The CDR3 nucleotides are TGTGCCAGCAGCCACCGTACCACGAACACCGGGGAGCTGTTTTTT. It specifies CASSHRTTNTGELFF.

In DNA form, the CDR3 reads TGCAGCGCTGGACACCAGCGGAACACTGAAGCTTTCTTT. Its protein product is CSAGHQRNTEAFF. The V call is TRBV29-1, the J call TRBJ1-1; possibly TRBD1 for D (5 bases). V lost 7 bases and J lost 1, with 13 bases in between. The CDR3 has 13 residues. Germline-derived CDR1 and CDR2 are SQVTM and ANQGSEA.

This clonotype was found a few times. J is TRBJ2-7 and V is TRBV25-1; D is unresolved. Per the germline V gene, CDR1 is MGHDK and CDR2 is SYGVNS. This CDR3 spans 14 amino acids. V shed 0 bases and J shed 2 bases, with 8 bases lying between them. CDR3 DNA: TGTGCCAGCAGTGAATACGGAAGTACCTACGAGCAGTACTTC. It yields the protein CASSEYGSTYEQYF.

There are many counts of this clonotype. The V call is TRBV28, the J call TRBJ1-2; 7 bases are a match to TRBD1. The germline V gene encodes CDR1 MDHEN and CDR2 SYDVKM. V lost 6 bases, J lost 7 bases, and 11 bases stayed unmatched. The CDR3 has 14 amino acids. The CDR3 loop reads CASSRTGAGGGYTF. As DNA, the CDR3 is TGTGCCAGCAGCCGAACAGGGGCAGGGGGTGGCTACACCTTC.

There are many counts of this clonotype. The chain has TRBV28 and TRBJ2-7, with 8 bases that match TRBD1. After removal of 5 bases from V and 3 bases from J, the junction contained 9 bases not matched to a gene. Germline lookup yields CDR1 MDHEN and CDR2 SYDVKM. There are 15 residues in the CDR3. The CDR3 protein is CASSPTGTGVYEQYF. CDR3 sequence (DNA): TGTGCCAGCAGTCCTACCGGGACAGGAGTCTACGAGCAGTACTTC.

The table lists this clonotype with many counts. The rearrangement joins TRBV28 to TRBJ2-7; 9 bases are shared with TRBD2. Germline V gene data show CDR1 as MDHEN and CDR2 as SYDVKM. J was trimmed by 6 bases and V by 7 bases; bases with no gene match: 10. The CDR3 sequence is 14 residues long. This chain's CDR3 is CASTIAGVGSEQYF. For the CDR3, the DNA is TGTGCCAGCACCATAGCGGGAGTGGGGAGCGAGCAGTACTTC.

The chain employs TRBV28 and TRBJ2-6; D is perhaps TRBD2 (5 bases). V was trimmed by 9 bases and J by 2 bases, leaving 11 bases between them. The CDR3 runs 14 residues. In germline, CDR1 is MDHEN, CDR2 SYDVKM. Here the CDR3 reads CARTRSPGANVLTF. For the CDR3, the DNA is TGTGCCAGAACTAGGAGTCCTGGGGCCAACGTCCTGACTTTC.

As to this clonotype: A much larger clone sits a single nucleotide away, making a read error possible. The chain couples TRBV25-1 to TRBJ2-7; TRBD1 matches at 9 bases. The trim removed 5 bases at V and 6 bases at J, leaving 2 bases unmatched. The CDR3 is made up of 12 amino acids. The germline V gene has CDR1 MGHDK and CDR2 SYGVNS. CDR3 sequence (DNA): TGTGCCAGCAGTTGGACAGGGGCCGAGCAGTACTTC. Protein product: CASSWTGAEQYF.

This clonotype was seen repeatedly, ten times or more. The chain links TRBV5-1 to TRBJ1-1; TRBD1 agrees at 9 bases. Germline V gene sequence: CDR1 SGHRS, CDR2 YFSETQ. The CDR3 contains 14 residues. With V trimmed by 7 bases and J by 5 bases, 9 bases remained unmatched. This CDR3 is CASGPGQGRTEAFF. For the CDR3, the DNA is TGCGCCAGCGGCCCCGGACAGGGGCGGACTGAAGCTTTCTTT.

This clonotype was picked up many times. The chain couples TRBV27 to TRBJ2-7; the D gene is possibly TRBD1 (9 bases). Germline CDR1 and CDR2: MNHEY and SMNVEV (reference sequence). The CDR3 runs to 15 residues. The V end was cut by 4 bases, the J end by 2 bases, with 15 bases between. This CDR3 is CASSSGGTGTYEQYF. CDR3 DNA: TGTGCCAGCAGTTCGGGAGGGACAGGGACCTACGAGCAGTACTTC.